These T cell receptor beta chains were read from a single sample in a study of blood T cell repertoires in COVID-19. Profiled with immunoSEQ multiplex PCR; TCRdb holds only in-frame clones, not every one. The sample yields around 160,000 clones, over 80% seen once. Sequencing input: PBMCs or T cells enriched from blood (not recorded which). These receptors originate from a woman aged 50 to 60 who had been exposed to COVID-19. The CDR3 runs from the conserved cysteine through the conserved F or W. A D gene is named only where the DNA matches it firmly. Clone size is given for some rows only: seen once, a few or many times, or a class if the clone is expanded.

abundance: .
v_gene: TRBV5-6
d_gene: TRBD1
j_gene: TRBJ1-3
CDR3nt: TGTGCCAGCAGCTTGGCAGGACAGGACGGCACCATATATTTT
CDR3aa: CASSLAGQDGTIYF

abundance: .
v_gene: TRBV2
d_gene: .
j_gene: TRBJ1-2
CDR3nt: TGTGCCAGCGGATCGGCCCCGTCGACGGGGGGCTATGGCTACACCTTC
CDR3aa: CASGSAPSTGGYGYTF

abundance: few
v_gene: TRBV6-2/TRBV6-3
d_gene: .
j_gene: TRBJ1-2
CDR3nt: TGTGCCAGCAGCCTTTCCCCGAGGAACTATGGCTACACCTTC
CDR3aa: CASSLSPRNYGYTF

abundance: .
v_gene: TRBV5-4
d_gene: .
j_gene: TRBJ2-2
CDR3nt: TGTGCCAGCCTTAATCGGAGAGACACCGGGGAGCTGTTTTTT
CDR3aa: CASLNRRDTGELFF

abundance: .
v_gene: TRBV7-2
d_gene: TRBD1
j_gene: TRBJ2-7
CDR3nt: TGTGCCAGCAGCAACCGGGACAGGGGCTCCTACGAGCAGTACTTC
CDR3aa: CASSNRDRGSYEQYF

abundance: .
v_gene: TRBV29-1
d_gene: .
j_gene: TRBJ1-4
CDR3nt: TGCAGCGTTGAAGACCCCCGGGCAACTAATGAAAAACTGTTTTTT
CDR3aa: CSVEDPRATNEKLFF

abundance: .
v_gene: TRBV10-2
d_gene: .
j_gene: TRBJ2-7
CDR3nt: TGCGCCAGCGCAGCGGGCCCCTACGAGCAGTACTTC
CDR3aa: CASAAGPYEQYF

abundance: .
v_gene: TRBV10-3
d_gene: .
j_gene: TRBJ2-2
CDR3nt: TGTGCCACCCTCTCGGGGGGCCGTCTGACCGGGGAGCTGTTTTTT
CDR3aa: CATLSGGRLTGELFF

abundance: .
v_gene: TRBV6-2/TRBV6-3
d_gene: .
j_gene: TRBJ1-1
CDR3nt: TGTGCCAGCAGTCCAGGGAAGAGGATCACTGAAGCTTTCTTT
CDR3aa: CASSPGKRITEAFF

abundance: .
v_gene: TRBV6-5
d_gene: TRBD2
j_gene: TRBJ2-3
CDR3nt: TGTGCCGCCGCGCCGGGGGGGACAGATACGCAGTATTTT
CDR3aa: CAAAPGGTDTQYF

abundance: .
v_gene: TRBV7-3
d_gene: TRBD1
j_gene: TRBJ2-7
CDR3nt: TGTGCCAGCAGCCTAAACAGGGGCGGCTCCTACGAGCAGTACTTC
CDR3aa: CASSLNRGGSYEQYF

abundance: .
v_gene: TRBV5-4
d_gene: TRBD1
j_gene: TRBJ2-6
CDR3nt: TGTGCCAGCAGCCTCGGGACAGCGATCTCTGGGGCCAACGTCCTGACTTTC
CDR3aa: CASSLGTAISGANVLTF

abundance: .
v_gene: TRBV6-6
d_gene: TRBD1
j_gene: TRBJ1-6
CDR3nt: TGTGCCAGCAGTTACGAAGGGGGCCAGTCACCCCTCCACTTT
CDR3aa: CASSYEGGQSPLHF

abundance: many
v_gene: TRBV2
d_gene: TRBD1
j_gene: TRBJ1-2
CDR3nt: TGTGCCAGCAGTGATTTAGGACAGGTCGGAGGGGGCTACACCTTC
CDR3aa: CASSDLGQVGGGYTF

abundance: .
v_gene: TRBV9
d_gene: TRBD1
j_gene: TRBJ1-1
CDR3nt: TGTGCCAGCAGCTCCCCGGGACAGGGTGACCGAGCTTTCTTT
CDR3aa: CASSSPGQGDRAFF

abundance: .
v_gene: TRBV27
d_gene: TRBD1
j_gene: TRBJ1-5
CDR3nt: TGTGCCAGCAGCCAGGGGGCAGGTCAGCCCCAGCATTTT
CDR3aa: CASSQGAGQPQHF

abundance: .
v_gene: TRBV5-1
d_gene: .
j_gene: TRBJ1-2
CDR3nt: TGCGCCAGCAGCTTGGCGGCAGGATTGAATGTTGGCTACACCTTC
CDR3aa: CASSLAAGLNVGYTF

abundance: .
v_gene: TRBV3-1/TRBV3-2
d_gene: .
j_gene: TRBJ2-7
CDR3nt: TGTGCCAGCAGCGAAAGCGCGGGCGCAGCCTACGAGCAGTACTTC
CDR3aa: CASSESAGAAYEQYF

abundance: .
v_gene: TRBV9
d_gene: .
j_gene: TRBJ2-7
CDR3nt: TGTGCCAGCAGCCCTGGACACAATCATCGCGAGCAGTACTTC
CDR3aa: CASSPGHNHREQYF

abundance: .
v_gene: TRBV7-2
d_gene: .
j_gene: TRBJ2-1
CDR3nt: TGTGCCAGCAGCTTAGGACACCTCTCCTACAATGAGCAGTTCTTC
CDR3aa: CASSLGHLSYNEQFF

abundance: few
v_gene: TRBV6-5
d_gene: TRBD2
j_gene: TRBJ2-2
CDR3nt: TGTGCCAGCAGTTTTGGGACTAGCGGTACCGGGGAGCTGTTTTTT
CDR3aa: CASSFGTSGTGELFF

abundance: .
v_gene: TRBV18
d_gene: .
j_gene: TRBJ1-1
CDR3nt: TGTGCCAGCTCGTCCATAGGGGCCGACACTGAAGCTTTCTTT
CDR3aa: CASSSIGADTEAFF

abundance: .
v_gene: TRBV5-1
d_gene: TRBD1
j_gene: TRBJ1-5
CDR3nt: TGCGCCAGCAGCGAACAGGGGTCCCATCAGCCCCAGCATTTT
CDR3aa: CASSEQGSHQPQHF

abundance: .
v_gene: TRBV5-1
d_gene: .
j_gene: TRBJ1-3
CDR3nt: TGCGCCAGCAGCTTGGGGTCTACCCCCTCTGGAAACACCATATATTTT
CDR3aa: CASSLGSTPSGNTIYF

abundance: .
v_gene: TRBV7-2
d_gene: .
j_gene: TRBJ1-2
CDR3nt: TGTGCCAGCAGCTTAGACAAGGGGCCCTATGGCTACACCTTC
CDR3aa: CASSLDKGPYGYTF

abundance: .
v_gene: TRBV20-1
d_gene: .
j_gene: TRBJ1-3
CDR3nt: TGCAGTGCTAGTATGAGGCCCGCTGGAAACACCATATATTTT
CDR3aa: CSASMRPAGNTIYF

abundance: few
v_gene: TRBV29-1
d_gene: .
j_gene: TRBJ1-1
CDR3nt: TGCAGCGTGACCCGGAGGGTGGGCACTGAAGCTTTCTTT
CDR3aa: CSVTRRVGTEAFF

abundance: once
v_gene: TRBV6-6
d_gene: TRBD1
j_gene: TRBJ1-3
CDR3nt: TGTGCCAGCAGTAAACAGGGGGCGAATGGAAACACCATATATTTT
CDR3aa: CASSKQGANGNTIYF

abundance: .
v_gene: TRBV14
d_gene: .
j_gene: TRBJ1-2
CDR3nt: TGTGCCAGCAGCCAAGACGCGAGCTGGCAGGGAAACGGCTACACCTTC
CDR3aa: CASSQDASWQGNGYTF

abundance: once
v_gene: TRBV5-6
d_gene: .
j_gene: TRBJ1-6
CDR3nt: TGTGCCAGCAGCTTATGGGCAGGCCCGAATTCACCCCTCCACTTT
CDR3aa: CASSLWAGPNSPLHF

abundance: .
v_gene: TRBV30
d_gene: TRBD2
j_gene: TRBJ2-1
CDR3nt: TGTGCCTGGAGTGGGGCTAGCGGATCCTACAATGAGCAGTTCTTC
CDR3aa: CAWSGASGSYNEQFF

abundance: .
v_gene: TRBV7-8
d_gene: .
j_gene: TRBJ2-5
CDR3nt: TGTGCCAGCAGCTTACCCGGGGGGCGGGAGACCCAGTACTTC
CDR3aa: CASSLPGGRETQYF

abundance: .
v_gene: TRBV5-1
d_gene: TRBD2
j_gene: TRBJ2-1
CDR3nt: TGCGCCAGCAGTACGGGAGGGAAGGAGGTCAATGAGCAGTTCTTC
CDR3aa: CASSTGGKEVNEQFF

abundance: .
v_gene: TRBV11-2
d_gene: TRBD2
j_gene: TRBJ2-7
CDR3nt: TGTGCCAGCAGCTTACGGGCGGGACTAGCGACATCCTACGAGCAGTACTTC
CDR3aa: CASSLRAGLATSYEQYF

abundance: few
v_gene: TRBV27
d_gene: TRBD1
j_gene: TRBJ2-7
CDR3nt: TGTGCCAGCAGTCCCAGCAGGGGGCCCTACGAGCAGTACTTC
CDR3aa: CASSPSRGPYEQYF

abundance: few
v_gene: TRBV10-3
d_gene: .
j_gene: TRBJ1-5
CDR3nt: TGTGCCATCAGTGAGTTGGGAGGGCCCCAGCATTTT
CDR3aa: CAISELGGPQHF

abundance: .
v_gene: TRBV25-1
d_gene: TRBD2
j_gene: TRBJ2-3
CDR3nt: TGTGCCAGCAGTGAAGGCGGGGGGGCAGTCGATACGCAGTATTTT
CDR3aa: CASSEGGGAVDTQYF

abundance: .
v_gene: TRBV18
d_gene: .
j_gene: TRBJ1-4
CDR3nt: TGTGCCAGCTCGTATGGCAGTAGGGGGTACGAAAAACTGTTTTTT
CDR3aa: CASSYGSRGYEKLFF

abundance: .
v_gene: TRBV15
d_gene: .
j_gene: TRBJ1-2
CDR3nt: TGTGCCACCCATTCGAGACGTTCAGGCGGGGCTAACTATGGCTACACCTTC
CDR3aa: CATHSRRSGGANYGYTF

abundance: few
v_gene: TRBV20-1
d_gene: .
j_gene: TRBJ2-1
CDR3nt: TGCAGTGCTAGTTGGGGCGAGCGGGCTTACAATGAGCAGTTCTTC
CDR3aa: CSASWGERAYNEQFF

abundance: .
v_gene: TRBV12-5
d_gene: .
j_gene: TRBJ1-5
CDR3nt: TGTGCTAGTGGCGACAGTTATAGCAATCAGCCCCAGCATTTT
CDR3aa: CASGDSYSNQPQHF

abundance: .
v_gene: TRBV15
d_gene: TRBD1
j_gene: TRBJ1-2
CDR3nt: TGTGCCACCAGCAGAGAGGACAGGGGGGCTGGCTACACCTTC
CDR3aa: CATSREDRGAGYTF

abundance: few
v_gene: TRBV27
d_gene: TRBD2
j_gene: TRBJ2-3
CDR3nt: TGTGCCAGCAACTTATTTCCCCCAGCGGGGACCACAGATACGCAGTATTTT
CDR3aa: CASNLFPPAGTTDTQYF

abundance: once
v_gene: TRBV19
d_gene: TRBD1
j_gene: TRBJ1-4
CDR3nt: TGTGCCAGTAGTACTGGGACAGGACTTAATGAAAAACTGTTTTTT
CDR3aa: CASSTGTGLNEKLFF

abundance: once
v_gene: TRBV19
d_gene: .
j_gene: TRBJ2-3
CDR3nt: TGTGCCAGTAGGGGGGCGCTTGGGGGCACAGATACGCAGTATTTT
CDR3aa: CASRGALGGTDTQYF

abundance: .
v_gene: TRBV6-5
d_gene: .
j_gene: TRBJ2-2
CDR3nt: TGTGCCAGCGGTCCCCTTAACACAAACACCGGGGAGCTGTTTTTT
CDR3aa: CASGPLNTNTGELFF

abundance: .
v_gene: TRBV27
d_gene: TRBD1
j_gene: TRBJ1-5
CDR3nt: TGTGCCAGCAGTTCCGTGGGGACAGGAAGGCAGCCCCAGCATTTT
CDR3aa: CASSSVGTGRQPQHF

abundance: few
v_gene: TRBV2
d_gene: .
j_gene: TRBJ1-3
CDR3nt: TGTGCCAGCAGGCTAACACAGTCTGGAAACACCATATATTTT
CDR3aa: CASRLTQSGNTIYF

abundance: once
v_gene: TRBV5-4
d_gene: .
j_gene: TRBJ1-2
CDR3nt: TGTGCCAGCAGCTTGGCCCGGGGTTCTCTCTATGGCTACACCTTC
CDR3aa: CASSLARGSLYGYTF